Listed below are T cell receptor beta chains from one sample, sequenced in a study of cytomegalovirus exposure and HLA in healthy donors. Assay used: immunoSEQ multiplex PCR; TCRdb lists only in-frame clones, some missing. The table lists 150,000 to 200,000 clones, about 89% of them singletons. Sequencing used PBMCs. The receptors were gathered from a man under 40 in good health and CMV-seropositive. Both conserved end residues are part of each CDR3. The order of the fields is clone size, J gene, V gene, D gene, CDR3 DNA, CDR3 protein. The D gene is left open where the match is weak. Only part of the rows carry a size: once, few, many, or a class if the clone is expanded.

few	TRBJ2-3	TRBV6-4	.	TGTGCCAGCGCCCTAGAGATGGGAGGCACAGATACGCAGTATTTT	CASALEMGGTDTQYF
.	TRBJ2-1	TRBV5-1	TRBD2	TGCGCCAGCAGCTTGGGAAGACTAGCGGGAGGCGCCTTTCTCCATGAGCAGTTCTTC	CASSLGRLAGGAFLHEQFF
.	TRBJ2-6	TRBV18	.	TGTGCCAGCTCACCATTGGGGCAGAGTCCACCTTCCGTATACAACGTCCTGACTTTC	CASSPLGQSPPSVYNVLTF
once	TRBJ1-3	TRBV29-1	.	TGCAGCGTCCGGCGGGACTCTGGAAACACCATATATTTT	CSVRRDSGNTIYF
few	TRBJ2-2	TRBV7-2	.	TGTGCCAGCAGCAGAAGTTCGGGAAACACCGGGGAGCTGTTTTTT	CASSRSSGNTGELFF
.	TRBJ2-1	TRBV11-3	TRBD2	TGTGCCAGCAGCTACAGGGTAGCGGGGATGGTCGTCAATGAGCAGTTCTTC	CASSYRVAGMVVNEQFF
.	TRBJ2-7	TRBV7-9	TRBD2	TGTGCCAGCAGCCTGACTAGCGGGGGGTCTGACGAGCAGTACTTC	CASSLTSGGSDEQYF
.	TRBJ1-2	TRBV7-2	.	TGTGCCAGCAGCTTAACTGGGGAAGGCTACACCTTC	CASSLTGEGYTF
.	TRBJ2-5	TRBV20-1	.	TGCAGTGCCACAGAGGGAGAGACCCAGTACTTC	CSATEGETQYF
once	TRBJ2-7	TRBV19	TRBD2	TGTGCCAGTAGTAGCGGGAGGTCTCTCTACGAGCAGTACTTC	CASSSGRSLYEQYF
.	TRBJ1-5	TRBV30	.	TGTGCCTGGAGTACGAGGGCTCTGATGGGTCAGCCCCAGCATTTT	CAWSTRALMGQPQHF
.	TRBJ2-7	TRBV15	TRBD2	TGTGCCACCAGCTCTCGCTCCGGACTAGCGGACGAGCAGTACTTC	CATSSRSGLADEQYF
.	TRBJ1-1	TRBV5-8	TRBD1	TGTGCCAGCAGCTTGGGGACAGGGGCTTGGCTGAACACTGAAGCTTTCTTT	CASSLGTGAWLNTEAFF
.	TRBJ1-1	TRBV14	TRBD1	TGTGCCAGCAGCCAAGATGGGGACAGGGGGCGCACTGAAGCTTTCTTT	CASSQDGDRGRTEAFF
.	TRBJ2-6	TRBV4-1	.	TGCGCCAGCAGCTTCCCTTTAAGCTCTGGGGCCAACGTCCTGACTTTC	CASSFPLSSGANVLTF
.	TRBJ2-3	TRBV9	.	TGTGCCAGCAGCGTAGAGGACAGAATAGATACGCAGTATTTT	CASSVEDRIDTQYF
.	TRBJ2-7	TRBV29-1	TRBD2	TGCAGCGTTGAAACGGGACTAGCGGGAGCCGAGCAGTACTTC	CSVETGLAGAEQYF
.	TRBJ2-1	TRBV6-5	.	TGTGCCAGCAGTTACGGTAGAGGGCTTTACAATGAGCAGTTCTTC	CASSYGRGLYNEQFF
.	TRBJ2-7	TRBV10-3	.	TGTGCCATCAGTGAGTCAGGGCGGGGAGCCTACGAGCAGTACTTC	CAISESGRGAYEQYF
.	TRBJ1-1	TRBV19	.	TGTGCCAGTAGTCTCCTGGGGAACACTGAAGCTTTCTTT	CASSLLGNTEAFF
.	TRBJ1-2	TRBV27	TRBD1	TGTGCCAGCAGTTACGGGACAGATTATGGCTACACCTTC	CASSYGTDYGYTF
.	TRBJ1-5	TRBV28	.	TGTGCCAGCAGTTTATCCGGACCCAATCAGCCCCAGCATTTT	CASSLSGPNQPQHF
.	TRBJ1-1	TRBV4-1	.	TGCGCCAGCAGCCAAGACGGGGTAACTGAAGCTTTCTTT	CASSQDGVTEAFF
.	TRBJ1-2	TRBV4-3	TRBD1	TGCGCCAGCAGCCAAGAACAGGGGGCTAACTATGGCTACACCTTC	CASSQEQGANYGYTF
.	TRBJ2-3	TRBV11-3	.	TGTGCCACTCGGCTGGCTAGCACAGATACGCAGTATTTT	CATRLASTDTQYF
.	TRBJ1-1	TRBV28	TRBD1	TGTGCCAGCAGTCTGGACAGGGAAGAAGCTTTCTTT	CASSLDREEAFF
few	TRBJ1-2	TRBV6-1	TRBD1	TGTGCCAGCAGTGACCGGGACAGGGGACGCTACACCTTC	CASSDRDRGRYTF
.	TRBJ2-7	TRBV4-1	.	TGCGCCAGCAGCCAAGTGGGAGGCAGGACCTACGAGCAGTACTTC	CASSQVGGRTYEQYF
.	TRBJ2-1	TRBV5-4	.	TGTGCCAGCACGATCGGCGGGGGCCAATACAATGAGCAGTTCTTC	CASTIGGGQYNEQFF
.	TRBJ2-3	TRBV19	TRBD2	TGTGCCAGTAGGACTAGCGGGCGTCCCACAGATACGCAGTATTTT	CASRTSGRPTDTQYF
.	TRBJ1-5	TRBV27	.	TGTGCCAGCAGTTTAAGGGAAAATCAGCCCCAGCATTTT	CASSLRENQPQHF
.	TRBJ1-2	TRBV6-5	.	TGTGCCAGCAGTTACGGGAGTCATGGCTACACCTTC	CASSYGSHGYTF
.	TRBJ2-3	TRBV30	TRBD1	TGTGCCTGGAGTGTACCCAACAGGGGTTTTCACACAGATACGCAGTATTTT	CAWSVPNRGFHTDTQYF
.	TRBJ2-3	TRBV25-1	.	TGTGCCAGCAGTGATAAGGACGGCACAGATACGCAGTATTTT	CASSDKDGTDTQYF
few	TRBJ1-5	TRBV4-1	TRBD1	TGCGCCAGCAGCCCCGAAGGGACAGGGGAACAGCCCCAGCATTTT	CASSPEGTGEQPQHF
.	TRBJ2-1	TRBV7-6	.	TGTGCCAGCAGCTTAAATTCCCACTCCTACAATGAGCAGTTCTTC	CASSLNSHSYNEQFF
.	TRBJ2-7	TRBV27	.	TGTGCCAGCAGTTTATCGCAAGGGGTTCCCTACGAGCAGTACTTC	CASSLSQGVPYEQYF
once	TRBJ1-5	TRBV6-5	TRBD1	TGTGCCAGCGCTTCGGGGACAGGGGTAAATCAGCCCCAGCATTTT	CASASGTGVNQPQHF
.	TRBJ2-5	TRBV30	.	TGTGCCTGGAGTGTAGGCGGAGGGGAGACCCAGTACTTC	CAWSVGGGETQYF
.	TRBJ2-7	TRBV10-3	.	TGTGCCATCAGTCCGGAGCGAGTCGGGCCCTACGAGCAGTACTTC	CAISPERVGPYEQYF
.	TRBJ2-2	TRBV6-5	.	TGTGCCAGCAGTTACTCGAGCACCGGGGAGCTGTTTTTT	CASSYSSTGELFF
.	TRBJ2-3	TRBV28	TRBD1	TGTGCCAGCCTCTGGACAGGGGCTAGGACAGATACGCAGTATTTT	CASLWTGARTDTQYF
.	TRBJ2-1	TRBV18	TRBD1	TGTGCCAGCTCACCGGAAAGGACAGGGAATGAGCAGTTCTTC	CASSPERTGNEQFF
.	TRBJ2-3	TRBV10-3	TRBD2	TGTGCCATCAGTGATGGTCTAGCGGGAGTCTCAGATACGCAGTATTTT	CAISDGLAGVSDTQYF
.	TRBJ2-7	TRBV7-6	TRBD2	TGTGCCAGCAGCTTTGGACGCGGGAGCTCCTACGAGCAGTACTTC	CASSFGRGSSYEQYF
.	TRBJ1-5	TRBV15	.	TGTGCCACCAGCAGAGAAAGATTGGGGGAGGGTAGCAATCAGCCCCAGCATTTT	CATSRERLGEGSNQPQHF
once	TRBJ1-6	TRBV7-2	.	TGTGCCAGCAGTCGTACAGGGTCTTCCTATAATTCACCCCTCCACTTT	CASSRTGSSYNSPLHF
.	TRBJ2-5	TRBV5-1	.	TGCGCCAGCTCCCAGGAGGGGTCGGTACTAGCACAAGAGACCCAGTACTTC	CASSQEGSVLAQETQYF
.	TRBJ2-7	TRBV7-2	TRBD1	TGTGCCAGCAGCATCGGACAGGGGGCCCACTACGAGCAGTACTTC	CASSIGQGAHYEQYF
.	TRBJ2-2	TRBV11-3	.	TGTGCCAGCAGCTTAATTTCAACCGGGGAGCTGTTTTTT	CASSLISTGELFF
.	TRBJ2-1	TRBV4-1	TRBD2	TGCGCCAGCAGCCACCCCCCGGGACTACCCGGAGAAAATGAGCAGTTCTTC	CASSHPPGLPGENEQFF